The table lists the clone carrying this TCR beta chain with a count of one. This sample is drawn from a study of T cell changes during pregnancy in multiple sclerosis. The CDR3 spans 13 residues. Germline lookup yields CDR1 MNHEY and CDR2 SMNVEV (reference sequence). V lost 5 bases to trimming and J lost 10 bases; unmatched junction nucleotides: 8. Repertoires were generated with immunoSEQ multiplex PCR, while TCRdb's copy carries only in-frame clones and drops some. The data contain 130,000 or so clones, approximately 94% of them singletons. The V call is TRBV27, the J call TRBJ2-5, with 9 positions matching TRBD1. Sequenced here: peripheral blood, sampled before pregnancy. The source of this sequence is a female donor with multiple sclerosis, enrolled in a pregnancy study. The CDR3 DNA reads as TGTGCCAGCAGTGGGACAGGGAGCCGGGACCAGTACTTC. Amino acid sequence: CASSGTGSRDQYF.